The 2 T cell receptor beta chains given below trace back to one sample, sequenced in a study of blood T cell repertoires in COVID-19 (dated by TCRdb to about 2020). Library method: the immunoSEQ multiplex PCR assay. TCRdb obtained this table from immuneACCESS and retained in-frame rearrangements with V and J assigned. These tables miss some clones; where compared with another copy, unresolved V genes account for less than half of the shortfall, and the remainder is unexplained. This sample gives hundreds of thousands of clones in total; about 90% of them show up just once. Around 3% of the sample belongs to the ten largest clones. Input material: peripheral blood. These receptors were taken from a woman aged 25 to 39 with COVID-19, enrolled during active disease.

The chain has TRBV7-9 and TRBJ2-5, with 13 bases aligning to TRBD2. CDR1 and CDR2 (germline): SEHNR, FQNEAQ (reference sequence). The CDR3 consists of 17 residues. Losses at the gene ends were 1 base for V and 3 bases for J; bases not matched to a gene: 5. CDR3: CASSLGTSGGGEETQYF. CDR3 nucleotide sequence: TGTGCCAGCAGCTTAGGGACTAGCGGGGGAGGAGAAGAGACCCAGTACTTC.

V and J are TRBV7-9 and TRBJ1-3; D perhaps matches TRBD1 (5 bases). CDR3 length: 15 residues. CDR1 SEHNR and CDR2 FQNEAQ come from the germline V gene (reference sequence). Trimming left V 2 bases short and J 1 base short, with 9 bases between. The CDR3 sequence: CASSLFAGSGNTIYF. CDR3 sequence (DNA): TGTGCCAGCAGCTTATTTGCAGGGTCTGGAAACACCATATATTTT.